This T cell receptor beta chain was sequenced for a study of blood T cells in healthy people across ages (dated by TCRdb to between 2015 and 2016). Regarding the study in general: In model experiments, template switching captured about one uniquely barcoded TCR beta cDNA molecule for every two T cells. Using deep sequencing normalized with unique cDNA molecular identifiers, the study measured how TCR beta repertoire diversity changes with age. The donors were split into four age groups: young (average 16 years), middle-aged (39), aged (more than 55) and long-lived (approximately 89). To avoid experimental bias, donors of different ages were distributed randomly across sequencing lanes. Two additional independent replicas of 1 million unique cDNA reads from the same blood draw were analyzed for two donors (one aged 18 to 29 and one aged 80 or older). What the study reported, not specific to this receptor: Compared with the aged group, the long-lived group had more naive CD4+ T cells, fewer expanded clones and increased TCR diversity, suggesting age selection. Conclusive comparison of naive and antigen-experienced compartments was prevented by the profiling of bulk unsorted PBMCs. As age increased, observed TCR beta diversity per million T cells dropped in a roughly linear way, and a significant reduction was already evident by age roughly 40. Donor CMV infection status was unknown, potentially confounding age-related changes in expanded clonotypes. Estimates of total diversity based on one million sequenced T cells were regarded as lower bounds and as underestimates. The percentage of naive T cells measured by flow cytometry correlated strongly with observed TCR beta diversity.

The germline V gene encodes CDR1 MNHEY and CDR2 SVGAGI. Measured from the cysteine to the phenylalanine, the CDR3 is 14 residues long. Of the read, only the CDR3 DNA is kept; its 42 bases are in frame from base 1. Trimming at the junction amounts to 4 bases on V and 6 bases on J, and the germline ends lie 15 bases apart. A remark on this clonotype: Its antigen remains undetermined. The input lacks base qualities; no much larger clone sits a single base away.

The library was generated by 5' RACE. Sequencing was performed on an Illumina HiSeq 2500. A second PCR of roughly 6 to 11 cycles was performed with a sample-barcoded 5' primer and a J-beta primer mix. A unique molecular identifier was introduced onto each TCR beta cDNA molecule by a template-switch 5' adaptor carrying 12 random nucleotides. Each sample yielded at least 2.5 million CDR3-containing paired-end reads. The Mint cDNA synthesis kit, primed by a TRBC-specific oligonucleotide, was used to synthesize first-strand cDNA from all RNA. Following uracil-DNA glycosylase treatment, all cDNA underwent a first 18-cycle PCR with the universal primers M1SS and BC2_uni_R. The source study handled its data this way. For normalization, 1 million high-quality reads were randomly selected from each sample, with every read carrying a distinct molecular identifier. Instead of being binned into consensus sequences, reads with shared molecular identifiers were discarded. MiTCR, with a Q25 quality threshold and the strictest error-elimination algorithm, was used for CDR3 identification, clonotype clustering and error correction. Lower-bound total TCR beta diversity was estimated with a nonparametric unseen species model using Euler transformation. In-frame beta chains were kept once TCRdb had trimmed the public reads at Q25 with fastp and called clones with MiXCR. Here each entry gathers all rows of one CDR3 protein and keeps the most common genes and DNA. The V and J calls and clone size come from TCRdb's table, not from the authors' own analysis. The sample table holds about 620,000 distinct CDR3 sequences, of which approximately 52% were seen once. Of the sample, approximately 13% is held by the ten largest clones.

Systemically healthy Caucasian individuals from Russia, 35 to 40 in total and aged about 6 to 100 years, were included as donors. Ten milliliters of peripheral blood were drawn from each donor into EDTA-treated Vacutainer tubes. Ficoll-Paque density-gradient centrifugation was used to isolate PBMCs, with at least 6.5 million per sample. Total RNA, at least 6 micrograms per sample, was extracted from PBMCs with Trizol reagent. Naive CD45RAhigh/CD27high T cell percentages were measured by flow cytometry on a PBMC aliquot from every donor. The material sequenced was blood. This clonotype originated in a woman over 75 in good health. The chain was built from TRBV6-5 and TRBJ1-2, with the D gene call left open. Here the CDR3 is given as CASSFAKPENGYTF. The nucleotide sequence reads TGTGCCAGCAGTTTCGCCAAGCCGGAAAATGGCTACACCTTC.